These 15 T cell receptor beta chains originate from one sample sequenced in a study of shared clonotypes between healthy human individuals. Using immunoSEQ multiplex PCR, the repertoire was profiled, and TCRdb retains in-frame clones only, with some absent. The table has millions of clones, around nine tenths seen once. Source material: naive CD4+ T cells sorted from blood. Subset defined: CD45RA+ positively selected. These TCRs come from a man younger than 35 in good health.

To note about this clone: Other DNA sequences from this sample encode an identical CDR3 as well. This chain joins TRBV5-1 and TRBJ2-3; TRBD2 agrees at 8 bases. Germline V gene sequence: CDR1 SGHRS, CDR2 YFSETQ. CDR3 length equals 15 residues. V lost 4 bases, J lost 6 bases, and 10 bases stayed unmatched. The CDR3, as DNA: TGCGCCAGCAGCCTACCGGGGGGGCCGGGCGATACGCAGTATTTT. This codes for CASSLPGGPGDTQYF. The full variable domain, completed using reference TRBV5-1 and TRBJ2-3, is KAGVTQTPRYLIKTRGQQVTLSCSPISGHRSVSWYQQTPGQGLQFLFEYFSETQRNKGNFPGRFSGRQFSNSRSEMNVSTLELGDSALYLCASSLPGGPGDTQYFGPGTRLTVL.

CDR3 amino acids: CASSPYGGGDSPLHF. CDR3 DNA sequence: TGTGCCAGCTCACCATATGGGGGCGGGGATTCACCCCTCCACTTT. V and J are TRBV18 and TRBJ1-6, with D possibly TRBD1 on 6 matching bases. Germline CDR1 is KGHSH and CDR2 is LQKENI. The CDR3 is made up of 15 amino acids. The V and J ends lost 2 bases and 8 bases respectively, with 13 bases between them.

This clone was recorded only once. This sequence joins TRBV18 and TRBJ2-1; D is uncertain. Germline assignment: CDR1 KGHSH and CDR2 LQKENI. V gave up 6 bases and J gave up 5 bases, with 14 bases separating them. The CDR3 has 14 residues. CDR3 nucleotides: TGTGCCAGCTCCCTAGGAGTGGAGAACAATGAGCAGTTCTTC. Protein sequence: CASSLGVENNEQFF. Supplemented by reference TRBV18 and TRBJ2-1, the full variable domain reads NAGVMQNPRHLVRRRGQEARLRCSPMKGHSHVYWYRQLPEEGLKFMVYLQKENIIDESGMPKERFSAEFPKEGPSILRIQQVVRGDSAAYFCASSLGVENNEQFFGPGTRLTVL.

CDR3 DNA sequence: TGCGCCAGCAGTGAGTCGCGGCCGGGGGCCTACGAGCAGTACTTC. Its protein is CASSESRPGAYEQYF. The V call is TRBV10-1, the J call TRBJ2-7; tentative D call: TRBD2 (6 bases). The CDR3 covers 15 residues. V was trimmed by 0 bases and J by 2 bases, leaving 11 bases between them. The germline V gene has CDR1 WNHNN and CDR2 SYGVQD (reference sequence).

The DNA of the CDR3 is TGTGCCAGTAGTTCCCGTAGGGACACTGAAGCTTTCTTT. Amino acid sequence: CASSSRRDTEAFF. The chain carries TRBV19 and TRBJ1-1; unclear D gene. This CDR3 spans 13 amino acids. Germline V gene lookup returns CDR1 LNHDA and CDR2 SQIVND (reference sequence). Deletions cut 5 bases from V and 3 bases from J, with 10 bases between.

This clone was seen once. In DNA form, the CDR3 reads TGCAGCGCCCTAGGACAGGCACCTTATGGCTACACCTTC. As protein: CSALGQAPYGYTF. The chain couples TRBV29-1 to TRBJ1-2; 7 nucleotides agree with TRBD1. From germline, CDR1 is SQVTM and CDR2 ANQGSEA. V lost 7 bases and J lost 5; bases outside the gene matches: 10. The CDR3 is made up of 13 amino acids.

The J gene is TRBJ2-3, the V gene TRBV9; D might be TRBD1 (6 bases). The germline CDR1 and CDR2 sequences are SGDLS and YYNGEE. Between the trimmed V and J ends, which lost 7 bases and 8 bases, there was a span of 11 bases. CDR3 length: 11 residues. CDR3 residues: CASGGPGTQYF. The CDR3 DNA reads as TGTGCCAGCGGGGGCCCCGGTACGCAGTATTTT.

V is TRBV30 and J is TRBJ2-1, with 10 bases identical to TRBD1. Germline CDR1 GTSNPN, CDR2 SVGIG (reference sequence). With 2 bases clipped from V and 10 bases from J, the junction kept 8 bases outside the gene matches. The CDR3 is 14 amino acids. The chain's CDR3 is CAWSTGQGPGEQFF. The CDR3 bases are TGTGCCTGGAGTACGGGACAGGGGCCGGGGGAGCAGTTCTTC.

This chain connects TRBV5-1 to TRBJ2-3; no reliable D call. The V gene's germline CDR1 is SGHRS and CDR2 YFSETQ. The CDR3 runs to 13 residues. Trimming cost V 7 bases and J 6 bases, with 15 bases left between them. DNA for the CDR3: TGCGCCAGCGGGCGGTTCGGTTCTGATACGCAGTATTTT. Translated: CASGRFGSDTQYF.

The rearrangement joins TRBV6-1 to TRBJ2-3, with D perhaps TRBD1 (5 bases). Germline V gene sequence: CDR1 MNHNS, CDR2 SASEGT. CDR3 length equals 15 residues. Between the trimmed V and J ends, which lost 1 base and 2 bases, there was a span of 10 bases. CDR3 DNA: TGTGCCAGCAGTGAAGGGACACGGTACACAGATACGCAGTATTTT. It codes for CASSEGTRYTDTQYF.

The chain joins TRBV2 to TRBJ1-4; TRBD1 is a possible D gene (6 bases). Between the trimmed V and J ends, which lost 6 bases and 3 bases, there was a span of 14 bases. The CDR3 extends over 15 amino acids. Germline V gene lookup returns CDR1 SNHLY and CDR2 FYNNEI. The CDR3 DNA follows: TGTGCCAGCAGAGGGGGGAGTTCAGCTAATGAAAAACTGTTTTTT. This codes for CASRGGSSANEKLFF.

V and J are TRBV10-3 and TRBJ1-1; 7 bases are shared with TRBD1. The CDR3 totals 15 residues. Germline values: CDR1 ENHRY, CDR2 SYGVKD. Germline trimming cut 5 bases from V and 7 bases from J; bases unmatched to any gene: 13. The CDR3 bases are TGTGCCATCAGTAACCTACAGGGGTCGACCAGTGAAGCTTTCTTT. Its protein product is CAISNLQGSTSEAFF.

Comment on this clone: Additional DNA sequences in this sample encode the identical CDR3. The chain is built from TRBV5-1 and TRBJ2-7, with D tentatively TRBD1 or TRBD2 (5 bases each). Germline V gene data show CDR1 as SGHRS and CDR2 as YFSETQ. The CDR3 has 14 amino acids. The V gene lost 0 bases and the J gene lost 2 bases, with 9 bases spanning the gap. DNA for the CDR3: TGCGCCAGCAGCTTGGGGCCGGGGCCCTACGAGCAGTACTTC. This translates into CASSLGPGPYEQYF.

In nucleotides, the CDR3 is TGCGCCAGCAGCCAAGTTCTTAGGGGGCGAAACACCGGGGAGCTGTTTTTT. Protein sequence: CASSQVLRGRNTGELFF. The genes are TRBV4-1 and TRBJ2-2; the match to TRBD1 covers 7 bases. The CDR3 consists of 17 residues. Per the germline V gene, CDR1 is MGHRA and CDR2 is YSYEKL. The trim removed 1 base at V and 2 bases at J, leaving 7 bases unmatched.

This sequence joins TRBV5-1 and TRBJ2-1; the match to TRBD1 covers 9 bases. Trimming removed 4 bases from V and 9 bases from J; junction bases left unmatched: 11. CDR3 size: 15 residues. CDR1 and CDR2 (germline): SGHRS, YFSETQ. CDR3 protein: CASSRELTGGSEQFF. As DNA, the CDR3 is TGCGCCAGCAGCCGTGAACTCACAGGGGGCAGTGAGCAGTTCTTC. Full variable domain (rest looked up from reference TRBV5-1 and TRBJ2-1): KAGVTQTPRYLIKTRGQQVTLSCSPISGHRSVSWYQQTPGQGLQFLFEYFSETQRNKGNFPGRFSGRQFSNSRSEMNVSTLELGDSALYLCASSRELTGGSEQFFGPGTRLTVL.